Each of the 16 T cell receptor beta chains below was sequenced from the same sample in a study of PD-L1 blockade in urothelial cancer. The table came from immunoSEQ multiplex PCR; TCRdb's copy has only in-frame clones and leaves some out. Of about 30,000 clones listed, nearly 90% are singletons. The time point was: peripheral blood 6 weeks after treatment start. Source: PBMCs, taken around atezolizumab (anti-PD-L1) treatment. These receptor sequences come from a man older than 75 with urothelial cancer.

V and J are TRBV11-2 and TRBJ1-3; possible D gene TRBD1, 6 bases. V was shortened by 0 bases and J by 0 bases, with 9 bases between the two germline ends. The V gene's germline CDR1 is SGHAT and CDR2 FQNNGV. The CDR3 has 16 residues. CDR3 loop: CASSLEGGFSGNTIYF. In DNA form, the CDR3 reads TGTGCCAGCAGCTTAGAAGGGGGATTCTCTGGAAACACCATATATTTT.

The rearrangement uses TRBV6-1 and TRBJ1-2; D is unclear. The CDR3 loop spans 15 amino acids. The germline CDR1 and CDR2 sequences are MNHNS and SASEGT. V was pared by 8 bases and J by 7 bases, with 23 bases between. CDR3 sequence (DNA): TGTGCCAGCCAGTCGCGTCAGGAAAGTTCCGCTGGCTACACCTTC. Encoded protein: CASQSRQESSAGYTF.

A note on this clone: Its ends do not fully match the called genes, so a read error is possible. The rearrangement joins TRBV18 to TRBJ2-1, with TRBD2 matching 10 bases. The CDR3 contains 17 residues. The germline CDR1 and CDR2 sequences are KGHSH and LQKENI. Written as DNA, the CDR3 is TGTGCCAGCTCACCCACGCCTACCTTGACTAGCGGGTCCCATTTTATCTTC. Residues: CASSPTPTLTSGSHFIF.

This sequence joins TRBV30 and TRBJ1-1, with unresolved D. The CDR3 spans 13 residues. CDR1 is GTSNPN, CDR2 SVGIG, per germline (reference sequence). V lost 3 bases, J lost 2 bases, and 10 bases lay in between. In DNA form, the CDR3 reads TGTGCCTGGAGCGCAGACTCTAACACTGAAGCTTTCTTT. It yields the protein CAWSADSNTEAFF. Together with reference TRBV30 and TRBJ1-1, the CDR3 gives the full variable domain: SQTIHQWPATLVQPVGSPLSLECTVEGTSNPNLYWYRQAAGRGLQLLFYSVGIGQISSEVPQNLSASRPQDRQFILSSKKLLLSDSGFYLCAWSADSNTEAFFGQGTRLTVV.

The chain recombines TRBV4-1 with TRBJ2-3; TRBD2 agrees at 9 bases. This CDR3 has 19 amino acids. In germline, CDR1 is MGHRA, CDR2 YSYEKL. Germline trimming cut 0 bases from V and 5 bases from J; bases unmatched to any gene: 15. CDR3 bases: TGCGCCAGCAGCCAAGAAACCGGGTGGATAGCGGGAGATATAGATACGCAGTATTTT. Protein sequence: CASSQETGWIAGDIDTQYF.

This chain links TRBV5-1 with TRBJ1-1; 7 bases line up with TRBD1. Germline CDR1 is SGHRS and CDR2 is YFSETQ. The V segment lost 0 bases and the J segment 4 bases; nucleotides outside the gene matches: 3. The length of the CDR3 is 14 residues. This CDR3 reads CASSLEGAGTEAFF. As DNA, the CDR3 is TGCGCCAGCAGCTTGGAGGGGGCAGGCACTGAAGCTTTCTTT. The whole variable domain, filled in from reference TRBV5-1 and TRBJ1-1, reads KAGVTQTPRYLIKTRGQQVTLSCSPISGHRSVSWYQQTPGQGLQFLFEYFSETQRNKGNFPGRFSGRQFSNSRSEMNVSTLELGDSALYLCASSLEGAGTEAFFGQGTRLTVV.

The J gene is TRBJ2-1, the V gene TRBV6-1; 7 bases align to TRBD1. The CDR3 loop spans 15 amino acids. The V segment lost 0 bases and the J segment 4 bases; nucleotides outside the gene matches: 3. CDR1 and CDR2 (germline): MNHNS, SASEGT. The CDR3 nucleotides are TGTGCCAGCAGTGAAGCACAGGACAGGTACAATGAGCAGTTCTTC. Its protein product is CASSEAQDRYNEQFF.

The chain joins TRBV11-1 to TRBJ2-7; 8 bases fit TRBD1. Unmatched junction bases numbered 2, after V lost 4 bases and J lost 6 bases. CDR3 length: 12 amino acids. The germline V gene encodes CDR1 SGHAT and CDR2 FQDESV (reference sequence). The CDR3 loop reads CASSSGTGEQYF. In nucleotides, the CDR3 is TGTGCCAGCAGCTCCGGGACAGGCGAGCAGTACTTC.

The V and J genes are TRBV5-4 and TRBJ1-2, with 8 bases aligning to TRBD1. This CDR3 is 15 amino acids long. Germline lookup yields CDR1 SGHNT and CDR2 YYREEE (reference sequence). V was pared by 4 bases and J by 4 bases, with 9 bases of the junction left unmatched. The CDR3 nucleotides are TGTGCCAGCAGCCAGAACGGACAGGGTGCCTATGGCTACACCTTC. Translation gives CASSQNGQGAYGYTF. Looking up the rest from reference TRBV5-4 and TRBJ1-2 gives the full variable domain: ETGVTQSPTHLIKTRGQQVTLRCSSQSGHNTVSWYQQALGQGPQFIFQYYREEENGRGNFPPRFSGLQFPNYSSELNVNALELDDSALYLCASSQNGQGAYGYTFGSGTRLTVV.

This rearrangement joins TRBV20-1 to TRBJ1-1, with D perhaps TRBD1 (5 bases). The CDR3 is 11 amino acids. Trimming pared 2 bases from V and 8 bases from J, leaving 9 bases between. Germline V gene sequence: CDR1 DFQATT, CDR2 SNEGSKA (reference sequence). This CDR3 reads CSARSGVEAFF. The DNA for the CDR3 is TGCAGTGCTAGATCGGGGGTAGAAGCTTTCTTT.

This clone was picked up one time. This chain uses TRBV5-4 with TRBJ2-3; 8 bases align to TRBD2. Germline trimming cut 4 bases from V and 4 bases from J; bases unmatched to any gene: 20. The CDR3 extends over 19 amino acids. Germline loops: CDR1 SGHNT, CDR2 YYREEE (reference sequence). The CDR3 sequence: CASSPPPLSGMIGADTQYF. The CDR3 DNA sequence: TGTGCCAGCAGCCCCCCCCCGCTTAGCGGGATGATAGGTGCAGATACGCAGTATTTT.

This clone has just one count. V and J are TRBV5-1 and TRBJ2-7, with a tentative D call TRBD1 (5 bases). The V end was cut by 0 bases, the J end by 3 bases, with 13 bases between. The CDR3 consists of 15 residues. Germline loops: CDR1 SGHRS, CDR2 YFSETQ. The DNA of the CDR3 is TGCGCCAGCAGCTTGGCCGAAGGACAAGGCTACGAGCAGTACTTC. This encodes CASSLAEGQGYEQYF.

This clone was seen a handful of times. In DNA form, the CDR3 reads TGTGCCAGCAGCTTAGGGGACACCAATCAGCCCCAGCATTTT. This sequence encodes CASSLGDTNQPQHF. The chain uses TRBV7-2 and TRBJ1-5; perhaps TRBD1 as D (6 bases). CDR3 length equals 14 residues. The V and J ends lost 1 base and 3 bases respectively, with 7 bases between them. Germline assignment: CDR1 SGHTA and CDR2 FQGNSA.

The gene calls are TRBV10-1 and TRBJ2-3, with TRBD2 identical over 8 bases. Germline V gene data show CDR1 as WNHNN and CDR2 as SYGVQD (reference sequence). The CDR3 covers 16 residues. Germline trimming cut 3 bases from V and 4 bases from J; bases unmatched to any gene: 9. The CDR3 DNA follows: TGCGCCAGCAGTGATTCGGGACTAGGGGGAGCAGATACGCAGTATTTT. Its protein is CASSDSGLGGADTQYF.

The rearrangement links TRBV29-1 to TRBJ2-5; 14 nucleotides align to TRBD2. CDR1 SQVTM and CDR2 ANQGSEA come from the germline V gene. The CDR3 extends over 16 amino acids. V trimming: 3 bases; J trimming: 5 bases; junction bases outside the gene matches: 8. The CDR3 reads CSVDGTSGSLGETQYF. Written as DNA, the CDR3 is TGCAGCGTTGATGGGACTAGCGGGAGCCTGGGGGAGACCCAGTACTTC.

The V call is TRBV2, the J call TRBJ2-2; D is unresolved. The CDR3 length is 13 residues. V shed 4 bases and J shed 4 bases, with 7 bases lying between them. In germline, CDR1 is SNHLY, CDR2 FYNNEI. CDR3 nucleotide sequence: TGTGCCAGCAGTGGCAGTCCCACCGGGGAGCTGTTTTTT. Residues: CASSGSPTGELFF.